This T cell receptor beta chain was identified in a study of T cell responses to AZD1222 COVID-19 vaccine. Measured with immunoSEQ multiplex PCR; TCRdb has only the in-frame clones, and not every one. The table records some 150,000 clones, around 89% of them present only once. Samples with a second dose at about 4 or about 12 weeks were pooled together. This TCR was recovered from an adult who received the AZD1222 COVID-19 vaccine. Sequencing was performed on peripheral blood, taken 28 days after the second AZD1222 dose.

CDR3 in DNA: TGTGCCAGCAGTCTTACAGGGAATCAGCCCCAGCATTTT. Translated: CASSLTGNQPQHF. The chain carries TRBV6-5 and TRBJ1-5, with a tentative D call TRBD1 (6 bases). Per the germline V gene, CDR1 is MNHEY and CDR2 is SVGAGI. V shed 5 bases and J shed 4 bases, with 9 bases lying between them. This CDR3 is built from 13 residues.